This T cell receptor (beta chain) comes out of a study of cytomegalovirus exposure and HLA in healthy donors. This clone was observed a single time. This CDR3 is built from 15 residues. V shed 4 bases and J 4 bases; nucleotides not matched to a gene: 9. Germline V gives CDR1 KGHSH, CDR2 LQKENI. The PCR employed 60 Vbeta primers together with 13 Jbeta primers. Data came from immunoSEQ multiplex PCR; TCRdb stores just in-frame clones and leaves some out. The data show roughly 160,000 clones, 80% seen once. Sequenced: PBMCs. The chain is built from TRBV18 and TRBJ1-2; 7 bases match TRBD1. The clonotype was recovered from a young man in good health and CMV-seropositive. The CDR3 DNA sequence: TGTGCCAGCTCACTACCCGGGACAGTGGTCTATGGCTACACCTTC. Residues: CASSLPGTVVYGYTF.